This is a list of T cell receptor beta chains from one sample in a study of T cell responses to AZD1222 COVID-19 vaccine. Clones were read by immunoSEQ multiplex PCR, and TCRdb kept only the in-frame ones, dropping some. In the table there are about 47,000 clones, roughly three quarters of which are singletons. The sequencing here drew on peripheral blood, taken on day 0 of MenACWY control vaccination. The receptors derive from an adult in good health. Both conserved end residues are part of each CDR3. The order of the fields is V gene, D gene, clone size, J gene, CDR3 DNA, CDR3 protein. D genes are given only for firm matches. Clone size is stated in some rows and not others, as once, few, many or a class when expanded.

TRBV5-1	NA	NA	TRBJ1-1	TGCGCCAGCAGCTTACAGGTTGGGAACACTGAAGCTTTCTTT	CASSLQVGNTEAFF
TRBV2	TRBD1	NA	TRBJ1-6	TGTGCCAGCAGTTTGAGGGGACAGGGGTTAGGACGGTCGGAGTTT	CASSLRGQGLGRSEF
TRBV18	NA	NA	TRBJ1-3	TGTGCCAGCTCAAATCGCTCTGGAAACACCATATATTTT	CASSNRSGNTIYF
TRBV10-1	NA	NA	TRBJ1-3	TGCGCCAGCAGTGAAATGGCAGGGAATGGAAACACCATATATTTT	CASSEMAGNGNTIYF
TRBV3-1/TRBV3-2	NA	NA	TRBJ1-3	TGTGCCAGCAGCCAATATACGGTGTCTGGAAACACCATATATTTT	CASSQYTVSGNTIYF
TRBV5-1	TRBD1	NA	TRBJ1-2	TGCGCCAGCAGCATACGGGGACAGGGGGAGGGAGGCTACACCTTC	CASSIRGQGEGGYTF
TRBV28	NA	once	TRBJ2-7	TGTGCCAGCAGCCTTGTAGCGGCTAAGGGCTACGAGCAGTACTTC	CASSLVAAKGYEQYF
TRBV29-1	NA	NA	TRBJ1-2	TGCAGCGTTGATAGCGGTAATAGGGTTCTCTATGGCTACACCTTC	CSVDSGNRVLYGYTF
TRBV27	TRBD1	NA	TRBJ2-2	TGTGCCAGCAGGGGGACAGTGAACACCGGGGAGCTGTTTTTT	CASRGTVNTGELFF
TRBV9	TRBD1	NA	TRBJ1-2	TGTGCCAGCAGCGTAGCGACAGGGGAGAGCTATGGCTACACCTTC	CASSVATGESYGYTF
TRBV6-5	NA	once	TRBJ2-4	TGTGCCAGCAGTTACTCTAACCAGGGAGGAAACATTCAGTACTTC	CASSYSNQGGNIQYF
TRBV12-3/TRBV12-4	NA	once	TRBJ1-5	TGTGCCAGCAGACAGGGACACAATCAGCCCCAGCATTTT	CASRQGHNQPQHF
TRBV25-1	NA	few	TRBJ1-6	TGTGCCAGCAGTGAACAGGGAGGCGCCTATAATTCACCCCTCCACTTT	CASSEQGGAYNSPLHF
TRBV27	NA	NA	TRBJ2-1	TGTGCCAGCAGTTTATCGTCGGGGGATTGGCAGTTCTTC	CASSLSSGDWQFF
TRBV28	NA	NA	TRBJ2-1	TGTGCCAGCAGTCCGCGGGTAACCCTCCTCGGTGAGCAGTTCTTC	CASSPRVTLLGEQFF
TRBV7-8	NA	NA	TRBJ1-3	TGTGCCAGCAGCTTAGGTCCGGACGAACCCTCTGGAAACACCATATATTTT	CASSLGPDEPSGNTIYF
TRBV5-1	TRBD1	NA	TRBJ1-2	TGCGCCAGCAGCTCCCTCCCCAGGGGGGATGGCTACACCTTC	CASSSLPRGDGYTF
TRBV19	TRBD2	NA	TRBJ2-1	TGTGCCAGTAGAGCTAGCGGGGGGCATTCCTACAATGAGCAGTTCTTC	CASRASGGHSYNEQFF
TRBV20-1	NA	NA	TRBJ1-4	TGCAGTGCCCCCTTGGCCGTAAAACTGTTTTTT	CSAPLAVKLFF
TRBV5-1	TRBD1	once	TRBJ2-1	TGCGCCAGCAGCTACAGACAGGGGCCGAATGAGCAGTTCTTC	CASSYRQGPNEQFF
TRBV14	NA	NA	TRBJ2-1	TGTGCCAGCAGCCAAGTGGCTAGACGGCGTGAGCAGTTCTTC	CASSQVARRREQFF
TRBV19	TRBD2	NA	TRBJ2-2	TGTGCCAGTAGGATCGCTAGCGGGGGTCCCGGGGAGCTGTTTTTT	CASRIASGGPGELFF
TRBV10-3	NA	NA	TRBJ2-5	TGTGCCATCAGTGTGGGACCCCAAGAGACCCAGTACTTC	CAISVGPQETQYF
TRBV18	NA	NA	TRBJ1-2	TGTGCCAGCTCAGTCCGACAGGTTTCAGACTACACCTTC	CASSVRQVSDYTF
TRBV19	NA	NA	TRBJ1-5	TGTGCCAGCTCTCTTCGGGGGGGAGGCAGCAATCAGCCCCAGCATTTT	CASSLRGGGSNQPQHF
TRBV19	NA	NA	TRBJ1-2	TGTGCCAGTACCCACGGCAGGGGAGCGTACGGCTACACCTTC	CASTHGRGAYGYTF
TRBV6-5	NA	NA	TRBJ1-2	TGTGCCAGCAGTCAGGGACCTATAGGCTATGGCTACACCTTC	CASSQGPIGYGYTF
TRBV12-3/TRBV12-4	NA	NA	TRBJ1-3	TGTGCCAGCAGCCTCGTTGGAAACACCATATATTTT	CASSLVGNTIYF
TRBV7-2	NA	NA	TRBJ2-1	TGTGCCAGCAGCAAAATCACAGGGCGTGAGCAGTTCTTC	CASSKITGREQFF
TRBV30	NA	NA	TRBJ1-3	TGTGCCTGGGCTTCTGGAAACACCATATATTTT	CAWASGNTIYF
TRBV7-8	NA	NA	TRBJ1-4	TGTGCCAGCACCCTAAGCGGGGCAGGAGGAGAAAAACTGTTTTTT	CASTLSGAGGEKLFF
TRBV4-1	NA	many	TRBJ2-1	TGCGCCAGCAGCCCCGCTAGTTGGTCTGATGAGCAGTTCTTC	CASSPASWSDEQFF
TRBV25-1	NA	NA	TRBJ1-5	TGTGCCAGCAGTGCTGGGAAGGGTAGTCAGCCCCAGCATTTT	CASSAGKGSQPQHF
TRBV10-2	TRBD1	NA	TRBJ1-1	TGCGCCAGGTCGACAGGGGTGAACACTGAAGCTTTCTTT	CARSTGVNTEAFF
TRBV5-1	TRBD1	NA	TRBJ1-5	TGCGCCAGCAGCGTTACAGGGGGCAATCAGCCCCAGCATTTT	CASSVTGGNQPQHF
TRBV5-1	NA	NA	TRBJ1-4	TGCGCCAGCAGCCAGGCATCTGCAACTAATGAAAAACTGTTTTTT	CASSQASATNEKLFF
TRBV3-1/TRBV3-2	NA	NA	TRBJ1-1	TGTGCCAGCAGCCAAAGACGACAGGACACTGAAGCTTTCTTT	CASSQRRQDTEAFF
TRBV3-1/TRBV3-2	TRBD1	NA	TRBJ1-1	TGTGCCAGCAGCCGCCACTTACAGGGGGGCCCAGGTGAAGCTTTCTTT	CASSRHLQGGPGEAFF
TRBV7-8	NA	few	TRBJ1-1	TGTGCCAGCAGCTTAGGAGAAATCCAAACTGAAGCTTTCTTT	CASSLGEIQTEAFF
TRBV9	NA	NA	TRBJ1-4	TGTGCCAGCGCCGTAGGACAGTCGAATAATGAAAAACTGTTTTTT	CASAVGQSNNEKLFF
TRBV14	NA	NA	TRBJ1-4	TGTGCCAGCAGCCTTAGCTTTAATGAAAAACTGTTTTTT	CASSLSFNEKLFF